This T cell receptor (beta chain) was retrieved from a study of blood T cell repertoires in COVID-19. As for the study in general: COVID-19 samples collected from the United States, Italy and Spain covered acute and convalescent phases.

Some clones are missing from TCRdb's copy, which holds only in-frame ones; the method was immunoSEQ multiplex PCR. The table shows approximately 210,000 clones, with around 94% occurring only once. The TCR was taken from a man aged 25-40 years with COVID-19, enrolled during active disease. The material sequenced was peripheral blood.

The DNA for the CDR3 is TGTGCCATCAGGGACATACTGGTGACTGAAGCTTTCTTT. Amino acids: CAIRDILVTEAFF. V usage is TRBV10-3 and J usage is TRBJ1-1; D perhaps matches TRBD1 (5 bases). This CDR3 region has 13 residues. Trimming stripped 6 bases from V and 5 bases from J, with 13 bases between. The germline gives CDR1 ENHRY, CDR2 SYGVKD.